Listed below are T cell receptor beta chains from one sample, sequenced in a study of shared clonotypes between healthy human individuals. Using immunoSEQ multiplex PCR, the repertoire was profiled, and TCRdb retains in-frame clones only, with some absent. The sample has 730,000 or so clones, about 78% seen once. The sample comprised memory CD4+ T cells sorted from blood. These TCRs come from a woman aged 25 to 39 in good health. Each CDR3 is given with its conserved first and last residue. A D gene is named only where the DNA matches it firmly. The size of a clone is reported for some rows only, either as once, few or many, or as a class for expanded clones.

>-|TRBJ2-7|TRBD2|TRBV11-2
TGTGCCAGCAGCTTACTCCTAGCGGTGGACTACGAGCAGTACTTC
CASSLLLAVDYEQYF
>-|TRBJ2-2|-|TRBV2
TGTGCCAGCAGTGACTTTCTTAGATCCGGGGAGCTGTTTTTT
CASSDFLRSGELFF
>-|TRBJ1-5|-|TRBV4-1
TGCGCCAGCAGCCAAGAGGGGGGGGCGGTAGGTCAGCCCCAGCATTTT
CASSQEGGAVGQPQHF
>-|TRBJ2-7|-|TRBV18
TGTGCCAGCTCACAACGGGACCAAACCCACGAGCAGTACTTC
CASSQRDQTHEQYF
>-|TRBJ2-7|-|TRBV29-1
TGCAGCGGAACAGGCAGCTACGAGCAGTACTTC
CSGTGSYEQYF
>few|TRBJ2-5|TRBD2|TRBV10-3
TGTGCCATCAGTGACAGCACCGGGACTAGCGGGAGGGAAGAGACCCAGTACTTC
CAISDSTGTSGREETQYF
>many|TRBJ2-2|-|TRBV11-2
TGTGCCAGCAGCTTACCGGCCCTTAGGGAGCTGTTTTTT
CASSLPALRELFF
>few|TRBJ2-1|TRBD2|TRBV19
TGTGCCAGTAGCCATCGGAGGGGGCTGGCTAGCGGGAACAATGAGCAGTTCTTC
CASSHRRGLASGNNEQFF
>-|TRBJ1-1|-|TRBV27
TGTGCCAGCGGGCGGGAAGTGGGGACTGAAGCTTTCTTT
CASGREVGTEAFF
>-|TRBJ1-5|-|TRBV28
TGTGCCAGCAGTGTACTAAATCAGCCCCAGCATTTT
CASSVLNQPQHF
>-|TRBJ1-1|TRBD1|TRBV19
TGTGCCAGTACCCCCCTTGGCAGGGGGAGTTTGGACACTGAAGCTTTCTTT
CASTPLGRGSLDTEAFF
>-|TRBJ2-2|TRBD2|TRBV9
TGTGCCAGCAGCCAGACTAGCGGGAGGGCGAACACCGGGGAGCTGTTTTTT
CASSQTSGRANTGELFF
>once|TRBJ2-2|TRBD2|TRBV5-6
TGTGCCAGCAGCCCCGGTCTAGCGGGAGGGAGGACCGGGGAGCTGTTTTTT
CASSPGLAGGRTGELFF
>-|TRBJ2-1|-|TRBV23-1
TGCGCCAGCAGTGGGGGGGCAGATGAGCAGTTCTTC
CASSGGADEQFF
>once|TRBJ2-1|-|TRBV7-9
TGTGCCAGCAGCTTAGCGCGCCGTGGGCTAGCGAGAGATAACAATGAGCAGTTCTTC
CASSLARRGLARDNNEQFF
>many|TRBJ2-7|TRBD2|TRBV5-1
TGCGCCAGCAGCACGGGCGGGGGTTTATACGAGCAGTACTTC
CASSTGGGLYEQYF
>-|TRBJ2-1|-|TRBV9
TGTGCCAGCAGCCCTCAGGGAACCCTCTCCTACAATGAGCAGTTCTTC
CASSPQGTLSYNEQFF
>few|TRBJ2-1|TRBD2|TRBV30
TGTGCCTTGACTAGCGGGAGGGGTAATGAGCAGTTCTTC
CALTSGRGNEQFF
>-|TRBJ2-7|TRBD2|TRBV25-1
TGTGCCAGCAGTGAATATGGACTAGCGACGGTTGGGCAGTACTTC
CASSEYGLATVGQYF
>-|TRBJ2-7|-|TRBV28
TGTGCCAGCAGTTTTTCCCGGACAGCCGGAGGCGAGCAGTACTTC
CASSFSRTAGGEQYF
>few|TRBJ1-2|-|TRBV27
TGTGCCAGCAGTGGCGTGGCTCAGTATGGCTACACCTTC
CASSGVAQYGYTF
>few|TRBJ2-3|TRBD2|TRBV4-1
TGCGCCAGCAGCCAAGGAAATAGCGGGAGCCCCGATACGCAGTATTTT
CASSQGNSGSPDTQYF
>-|TRBJ2-5|-|TRBV5-4
TGTGCCAGCACCTTCATGACTCGTCAAGAGACCCAGTACTTC
CASTFMTRQETQYF
>-|TRBJ2-5|-|TRBV7-8
TGTGCCAGCAGGGCTATAGGGGCCCAAGAGACCCAGTACTTC
CASRAIGAQETQYF